A selection of T cell receptor beta chains follows, all from one sample in a study of beta chain features in type 1 diabetes. Profiled with immunoSEQ multiplex PCR; TCRdb holds only in-frame clones, not every one. The data contain about 320,000 clones, roughly 15% of them singletons. The sequenced material came from central memory CD4+ T cells from blood. The receptors shown here come from a man younger than 40 in good health. Each CDR3 is given with its conserved first and last residue. The D gene is left open where the match is weak. The size of a clone is reported for some rows only, either as once, few or many, or as a class for expanded clones.

j_gene: TRBJ2-3
abundance: few
d_gene: TRBD1
v_gene: TRBV7-2
CDR3nt: TGTGCCAGCAGCTTGGGGACAGCTGTGGGTAGCACAGATACGCAGTATTTT
CDR3aa: CASSLGTAVGSTDTQYF

j_gene: TRBJ2-7
abundance: few
d_gene: TRBD2
v_gene: TRBV27
CDR3nt: TGTGCCAGCAGTTTGGGGGGGTCTGGGTACGAGCAGTACTTC
CDR3aa: CASSLGGSGYEQYF

j_gene: TRBJ2-1
abundance: -
d_gene: TRBD1
v_gene: TRBV7-6
CDR3nt: TGTGCCAGCAGCTTAGCATTGGGACAGGGGGCGGGGGAGCAGTTCTTC
CDR3aa: CASSLALGQGAGEQFF

j_gene: TRBJ2-5
abundance: -
d_gene: -
v_gene: TRBV6-6
CDR3nt: TGTGCCAGCAGTTTCCGTGCCTTACAAGAGACCCAGTACTTC
CDR3aa: CASSFRALQETQYF

j_gene: TRBJ1-4
abundance: -
d_gene: TRBD1
v_gene: TRBV28
CDR3nt: TGTGCCAGTCAGAGGACAGGGGGAGATGAAAAACTGTTTTTT
CDR3aa: CASQRTGGDEKLFF

j_gene: TRBJ2-2
abundance: -
d_gene: -
v_gene: TRBV5-4
CDR3nt: TGTGCCAGCAGCTTCCCCGCAACAGGGACCGGGGAGCTGTTTTTT
CDR3aa: CASSFPATGTGELFF

j_gene: TRBJ2-1
abundance: -
d_gene: TRBD2
v_gene: TRBV9
CDR3nt: TGTGCCAGCAGCGTAGCAGCGGGGGACTACAATGAGCAGTTCTTC
CDR3aa: CASSVAAGDYNEQFF

j_gene: TRBJ1-1
abundance: few
d_gene: TRBD1
v_gene: TRBV6-5
CDR3nt: TGTGCCAGCAGCTACCAGGGGGCTAAGGACACTGAAGCTTTCTTT
CDR3aa: CASSYQGAKDTEAFF

j_gene: TRBJ2-2
abundance: few
d_gene: TRBD1
v_gene: TRBV19
CDR3nt: TGTGCCAGTAGTCGACAGGGTAACAGCGGGGAGCTGTTTTTT
CDR3aa: CASSRQGNSGELFF

j_gene: TRBJ2-3
abundance: -
d_gene: -
v_gene: TRBV6-6
CDR3nt: TGTGCCAGCAGTTACTTCGGTAGCACAGATACGCAGTATTTT
CDR3aa: CASSYFGSTDTQYF

j_gene: TRBJ2-7
abundance: few
d_gene: TRBD1
v_gene: TRBV2
CDR3nt: TGTGCCAGCAGGCCGGACAGGGTCGGGGAGCAGTACTTC
CDR3aa: CASRPDRVGEQYF

j_gene: TRBJ2-1
abundance: -
d_gene: TRBD1
v_gene: TRBV9
CDR3nt: TGTGCCAGCAGCGCACCCGGGACAGGGAGCCACAATGAGCAGTTCTTC
CDR3aa: CASSAPGTGSHNEQFF

j_gene: TRBJ2-1
abundance: few
d_gene: TRBD2
v_gene: TRBV18
CDR3nt: TGTGCCAGCTCACCAGGACTAGCGGGCCCATATTTTCAGTTCTTC
CDR3aa: CASSPGLAGPYFQFF

j_gene: TRBJ1-1
abundance: few
d_gene: -
v_gene: TRBV5-4
CDR3nt: TGTGCCAGCAGACCGGGGATTGTAGTAAACACTGAAGCTTTCTTT
CDR3aa: CASRPGIVVNTEAFF

j_gene: TRBJ1-1
abundance: few
d_gene: -
v_gene: TRBV5-1
CDR3nt: TGCGCCAGCAGCTTAAGCAACGCCAACACTGAAGCTTTCTTT
CDR3aa: CASSLSNANTEAFF

j_gene: TRBJ1-2
abundance: few
d_gene: -
v_gene: TRBV27
CDR3nt: TGTGCCAGCAGTGGATGGGGTCCCCCCTATGGCTACACCTTC
CDR3aa: CASSGWGPPYGYTF

j_gene: TRBJ1-4
abundance: -
d_gene: -
v_gene: TRBV7-2
CDR3nt: TGTGCCAGCAGCTTACGGGGGGAGAGCCAAAAACTGTTTTTT
CDR3aa: CASSLRGESQKLFF

j_gene: TRBJ2-3
abundance: -
d_gene: TRBD1
v_gene: TRBV7-7
CDR3nt: TGTGCTAGCAGCTTGGGGACAGGGACCACAGATACGCAGTATTTT
CDR3aa: CASSLGTGTTDTQYF

j_gene: TRBJ2-1
abundance: -
d_gene: -
v_gene: TRBV6-6
CDR3nt: TGTGCCAGCAGTGATGTAAATGAGCAGTTCTTC
CDR3aa: CASSDVNEQFF

j_gene: TRBJ1-4
abundance: few
d_gene: -
v_gene: TRBV5-6
CDR3nt: TGTGCCAGCAGTTATGGGACGAGGACCGGGCAACTGTTTTTT
CDR3aa: CASSYGTRTGQLFF

j_gene: TRBJ1-1
abundance: few
d_gene: -
v_gene: TRBV5-1
CDR3nt: TGCGCCAGCAGCTGGGGGACGGAGATAGGGCGGACTGAAGCTTTCTTT
CDR3aa: CASSWGTEIGRTEAFF

j_gene: TRBJ2-2
abundance: -
d_gene: -
v_gene: TRBV19
CDR3nt: TGTGCCAGTATGGGACACAACACCGGGGAGCTGTTTTTT
CDR3aa: CASMGHNTGELFF

j_gene: TRBJ1-1
abundance: -
d_gene: -
v_gene: TRBV11-2
CDR3nt: TGTGCCAGCAGCTTTTCCGAGGGGTCCGAAGCTTTCTTT
CDR3aa: CASSFSEGSEAFF

j_gene: TRBJ2-1
abundance: -
d_gene: -
v_gene: TRBV5-1
CDR3nt: TGCGCCAGCAGCTTATCCCCGGGACCTATCGATGAGCAGTTCTTC
CDR3aa: CASSLSPGPIDEQFF

j_gene: TRBJ2-1
abundance: many
d_gene: -
v_gene: TRBV14
CDR3nt: TGTGCCAGCAGCCAAGAGGTTCCGTTCTTC
CDR3aa: CASSQEVPFF

j_gene: TRBJ1-5
abundance: few
d_gene: -
v_gene: TRBV19
CDR3nt: TGTGCCAGTAGTATTAGGAGGAGCAATCAGCCCCAGCATTTT
CDR3aa: CASSIRRSNQPQHF

j_gene: TRBJ1-1
abundance: -
d_gene: TRBD1
v_gene: TRBV30
CDR3nt: TGTGCCTGGAGTGAGGGGGCCCCTCCGGAAGCTTTCTTT
CDR3aa: CAWSEGAPPEAFF

j_gene: TRBJ2-1
abundance: many
d_gene: -
v_gene: TRBV5-1
CDR3nt: TGCGCCAGCAGCTCCGGGCCCCGACAGCCGAATGAGCAGTTCTTC
CDR3aa: CASSSGPRQPNEQFF